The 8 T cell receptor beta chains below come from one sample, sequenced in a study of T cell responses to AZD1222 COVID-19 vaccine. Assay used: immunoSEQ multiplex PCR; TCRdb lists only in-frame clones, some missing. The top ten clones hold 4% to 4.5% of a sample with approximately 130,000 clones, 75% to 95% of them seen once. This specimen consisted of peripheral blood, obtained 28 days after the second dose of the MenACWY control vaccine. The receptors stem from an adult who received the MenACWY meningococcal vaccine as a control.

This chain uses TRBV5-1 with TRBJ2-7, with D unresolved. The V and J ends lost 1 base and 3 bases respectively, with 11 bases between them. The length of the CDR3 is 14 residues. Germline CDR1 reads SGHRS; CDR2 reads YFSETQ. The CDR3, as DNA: TGCGCCAGCAGCTTGATGGGATCGAGCTACGAGCAGTACGTC. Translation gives CASSLMGSSYEQYV.

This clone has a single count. The CDR3 loop is CASSPSRGVDNQPQHF. The CDR3 bases are TGTGCCAGCAGTCCCTCTAGGGGGGTAGACAATCAGCCCCAGCATTTT. The chain carries TRBV28 and TRBJ1-5, with TRBD1 as a possible D gene (6 bases). The CDR3 has 16 amino acids. The germline gives CDR1 MDHEN, CDR2 SYDVKM. Trimming took off 5 bases at V and 3 bases at J, with 17 bases between the two ends.

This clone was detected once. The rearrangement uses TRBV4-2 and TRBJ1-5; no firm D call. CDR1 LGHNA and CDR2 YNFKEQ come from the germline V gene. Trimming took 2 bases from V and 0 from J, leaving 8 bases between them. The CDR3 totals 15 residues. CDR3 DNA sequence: TGTGCCAGCAGCCAAACGGTAGATAGCAATCAGCCCCAGCATTTT. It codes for CASSQTVDSNQPQHF.

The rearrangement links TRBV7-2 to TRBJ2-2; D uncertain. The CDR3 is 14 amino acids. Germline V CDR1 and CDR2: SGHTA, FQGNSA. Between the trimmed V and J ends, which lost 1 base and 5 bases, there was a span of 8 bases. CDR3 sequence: CASSLGLLTGELFF. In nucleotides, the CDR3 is TGTGCCAGCAGCTTAGGACTTCTTACCGGGGAGCTGTTTTTT.

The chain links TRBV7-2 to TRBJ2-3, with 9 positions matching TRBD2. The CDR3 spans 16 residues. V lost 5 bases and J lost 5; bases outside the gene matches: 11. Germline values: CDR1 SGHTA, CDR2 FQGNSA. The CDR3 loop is CASSPGTSLAGDTQYF. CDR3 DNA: TGTGCCAGCAGCCCCGGGACTAGCCTCGCGGGAGATACGCAGTATTTT.

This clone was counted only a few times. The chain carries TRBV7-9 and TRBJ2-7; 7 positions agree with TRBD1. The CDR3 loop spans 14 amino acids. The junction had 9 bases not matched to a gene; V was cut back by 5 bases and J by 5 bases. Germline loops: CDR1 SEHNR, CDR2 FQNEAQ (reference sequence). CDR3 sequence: CASSPGDRVHEQYF. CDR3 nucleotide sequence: TGTGCCAGCAGCCCGGGCGACAGGGTCCACGAGCAGTACTTC. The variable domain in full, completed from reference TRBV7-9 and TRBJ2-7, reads DTGVSQNPRHKITKRGQNVTFRCDPISEHNRLYWYRQTLGQGPEFLTYFQNEAQLEKSRLLSDRFSAERPKGSFSTLEIQRTEQGDSAMYLCASSPGDRVHEQYFGPGTRLTVT.

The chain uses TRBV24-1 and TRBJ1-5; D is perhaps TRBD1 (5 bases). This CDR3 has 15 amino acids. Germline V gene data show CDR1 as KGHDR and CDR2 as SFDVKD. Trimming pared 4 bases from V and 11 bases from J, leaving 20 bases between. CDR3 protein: CATSDSGTQGRAQHF. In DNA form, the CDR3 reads TGTGCCACCAGTGACTCCGGGACCCAGGGAAGGGCCCAGCATTTT.

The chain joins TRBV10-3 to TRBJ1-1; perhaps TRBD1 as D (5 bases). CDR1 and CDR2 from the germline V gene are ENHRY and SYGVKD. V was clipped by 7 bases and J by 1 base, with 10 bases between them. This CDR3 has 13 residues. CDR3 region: CAINKGTNTEAFF. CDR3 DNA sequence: TGTGCCATCAATAAGGGGACGAACACTGAAGCTTTCTTT.